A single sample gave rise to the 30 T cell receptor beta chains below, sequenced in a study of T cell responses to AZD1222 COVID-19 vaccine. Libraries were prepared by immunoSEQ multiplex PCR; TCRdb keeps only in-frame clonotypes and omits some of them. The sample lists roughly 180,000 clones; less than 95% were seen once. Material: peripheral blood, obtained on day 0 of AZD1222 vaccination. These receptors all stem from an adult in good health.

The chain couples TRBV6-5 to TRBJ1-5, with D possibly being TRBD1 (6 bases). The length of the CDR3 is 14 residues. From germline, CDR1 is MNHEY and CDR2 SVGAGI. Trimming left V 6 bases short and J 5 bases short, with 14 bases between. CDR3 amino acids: CASSVTGHDQPQHF. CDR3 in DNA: TGTGCCAGCAGCGTAACGGGACACGATCAGCCCCAGCATTTT.

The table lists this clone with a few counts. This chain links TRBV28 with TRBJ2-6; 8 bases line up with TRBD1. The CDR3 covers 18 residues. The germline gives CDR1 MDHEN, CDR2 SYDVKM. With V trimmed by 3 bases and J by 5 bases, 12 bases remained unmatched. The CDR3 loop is CASSFSGGAANRANVLTF. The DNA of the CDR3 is TGTGCCAGCAGTTTTTCAGGGGGCGCTGCCAACAGGGCCAACGTCCTGACTTTC.

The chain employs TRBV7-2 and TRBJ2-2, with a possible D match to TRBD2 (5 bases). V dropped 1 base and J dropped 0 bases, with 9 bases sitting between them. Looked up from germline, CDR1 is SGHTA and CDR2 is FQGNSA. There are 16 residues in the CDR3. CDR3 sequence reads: CASSLGSGTNTGELFF. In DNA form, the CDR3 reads TGTGCCAGCAGCTTAGGGTCGGGAACGAACACCGGGGAGCTGTTTTTT.

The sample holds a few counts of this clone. The CDR3 DNA is TGTGCCAGCAGTGGCCAGGGTCAGAACACCGGGGAGCTGTTTTTT. It codes for CASSGQGQNTGELFF. This chain connects TRBV2 to TRBJ2-2, with D maybe TRBD1 (5 bases). Per the germline V gene, CDR1 is SNHLY and CDR2 is FYNNEI. This CDR3 comprises 15 residues. Trimming left V 4 bases short and J 1 base short, with 10 bases between.

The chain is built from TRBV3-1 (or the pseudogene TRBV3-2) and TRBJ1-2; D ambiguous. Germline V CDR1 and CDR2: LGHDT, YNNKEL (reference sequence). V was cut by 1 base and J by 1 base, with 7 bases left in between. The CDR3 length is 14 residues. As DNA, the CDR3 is TGTGCCAGCAGCCAAGGTTCGCTTAACTATGGCTACACCTTC. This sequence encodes CASSQGSLNYGYTF.

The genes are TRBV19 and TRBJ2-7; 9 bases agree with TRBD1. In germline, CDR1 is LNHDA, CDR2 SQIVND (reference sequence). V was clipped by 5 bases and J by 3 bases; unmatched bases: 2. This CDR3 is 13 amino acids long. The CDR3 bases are TGTGCCAGTAGTGTGGACAGGGGCTACGAGCAGTACTTC. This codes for CASSVDRGYEQYF.

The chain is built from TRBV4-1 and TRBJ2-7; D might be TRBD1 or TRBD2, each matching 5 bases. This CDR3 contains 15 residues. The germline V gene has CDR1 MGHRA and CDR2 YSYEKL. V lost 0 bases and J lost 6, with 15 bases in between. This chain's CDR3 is CASSQDGTVVGEQYF. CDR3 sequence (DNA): TGCGCCAGCAGCCAAGACGGGACGGTCGTGGGCGAGCAGTACTTC.

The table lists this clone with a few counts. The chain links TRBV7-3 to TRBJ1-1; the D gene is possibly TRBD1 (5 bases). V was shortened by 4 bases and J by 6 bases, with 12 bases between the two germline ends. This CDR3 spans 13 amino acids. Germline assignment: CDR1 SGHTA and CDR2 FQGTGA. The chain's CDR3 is CASSSEGRAEAFF. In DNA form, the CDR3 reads TGTGCCAGCAGCTCCGAGGGGAGGGCTGAAGCTTTCTTT.

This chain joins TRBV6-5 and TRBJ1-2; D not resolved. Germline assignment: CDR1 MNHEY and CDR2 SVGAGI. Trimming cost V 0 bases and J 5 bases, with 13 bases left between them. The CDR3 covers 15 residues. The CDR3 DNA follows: TGTGCCAGCAGTTACTCGCGCCAATCGAGGTATGGCTACACCTTC. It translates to CASSYSRQSRYGYTF.

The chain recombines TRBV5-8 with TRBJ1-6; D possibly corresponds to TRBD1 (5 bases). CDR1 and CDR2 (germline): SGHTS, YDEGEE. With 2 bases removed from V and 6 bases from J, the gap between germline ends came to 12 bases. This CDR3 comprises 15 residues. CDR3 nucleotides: TGTGCCAGCAGCTTTAAGTGGGGGTTTAATTCACCCCTCCACTTT. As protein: CASSFKWGFNSPLHF. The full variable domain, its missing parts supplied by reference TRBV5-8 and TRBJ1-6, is EAGVTQSPTHLIKTRGQQATLRCSPISGHTSVYWYQQALGLGLQFLLWYDEGEERNRGNFPPRFSGRQFPNYSSELNVNALELEDSALYLCASSFKWGFNSPLHFGNGTRLTVT.

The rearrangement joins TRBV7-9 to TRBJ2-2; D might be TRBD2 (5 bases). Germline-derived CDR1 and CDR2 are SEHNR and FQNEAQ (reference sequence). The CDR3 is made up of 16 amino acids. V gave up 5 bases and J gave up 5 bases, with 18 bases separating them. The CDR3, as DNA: TGTGCCAGCAGCGGAAGAGATAGCGCTCGAACCGGGGAGCTGTTTTTT. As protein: CASSGRDSARTGELFF. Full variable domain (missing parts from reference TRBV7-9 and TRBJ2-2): DTGVSQNPRHKITKRGQNVTFRCDPISEHNRLYWYRQTLGQGPEFLTYFQNEAQLEKSRLLSDRFSAERPKGSFSTLEIQRTEQGDSAMYLCASSGRDSARTGELFFGEGSRLTVL.

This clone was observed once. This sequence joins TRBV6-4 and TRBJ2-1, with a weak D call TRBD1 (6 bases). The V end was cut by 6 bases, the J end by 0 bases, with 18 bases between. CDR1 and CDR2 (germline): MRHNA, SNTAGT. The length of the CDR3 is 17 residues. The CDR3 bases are TGTGCCAGCAGAGCTCACAGGGCCCCTAGCTCCTACAATGAGCAGTTCTTC. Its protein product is CASRAHRAPSSYNEQFF.

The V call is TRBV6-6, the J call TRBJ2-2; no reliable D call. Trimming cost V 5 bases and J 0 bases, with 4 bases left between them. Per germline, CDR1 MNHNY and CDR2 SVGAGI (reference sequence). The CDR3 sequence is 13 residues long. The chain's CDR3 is CASSTANTGELFF. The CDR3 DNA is TGTGCCAGCAGTACAGCGAACACCGGGGAGCTGTTTTTT.

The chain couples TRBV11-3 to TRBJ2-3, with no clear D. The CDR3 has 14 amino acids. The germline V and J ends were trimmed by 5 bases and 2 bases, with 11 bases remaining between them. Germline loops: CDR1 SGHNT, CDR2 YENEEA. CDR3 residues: CASSPRATTDTQYF. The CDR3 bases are TGTGCCAGCAGCCCGAGAGCAACCACAGATACGCAGTATTTT.

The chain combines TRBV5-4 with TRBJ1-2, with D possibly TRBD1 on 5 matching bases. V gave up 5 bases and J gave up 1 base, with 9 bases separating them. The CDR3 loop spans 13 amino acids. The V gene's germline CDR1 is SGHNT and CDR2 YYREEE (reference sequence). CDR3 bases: TGTGCCAGCAGTGTCGACAGTAACTATGGCTACACCTTC. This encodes CASSVDSNYGYTF.

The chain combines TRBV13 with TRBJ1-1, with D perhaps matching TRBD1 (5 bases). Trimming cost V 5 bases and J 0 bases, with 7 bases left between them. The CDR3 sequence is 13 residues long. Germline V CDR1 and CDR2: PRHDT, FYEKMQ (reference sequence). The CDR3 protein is CASSRGLNTEAFF. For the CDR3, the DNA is TGTGCCAGCAGCAGGGGATTGAACACTGAAGCTTTCTTT.

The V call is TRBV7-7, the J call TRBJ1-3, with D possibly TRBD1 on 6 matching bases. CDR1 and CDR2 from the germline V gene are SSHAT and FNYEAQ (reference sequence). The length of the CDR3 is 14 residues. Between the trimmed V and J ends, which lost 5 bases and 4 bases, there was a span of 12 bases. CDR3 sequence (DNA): TGTGCCAGCAGCCCGGGGACATTCGGAAACACCATATATTTT. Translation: CASSPGTFGNTIYF.

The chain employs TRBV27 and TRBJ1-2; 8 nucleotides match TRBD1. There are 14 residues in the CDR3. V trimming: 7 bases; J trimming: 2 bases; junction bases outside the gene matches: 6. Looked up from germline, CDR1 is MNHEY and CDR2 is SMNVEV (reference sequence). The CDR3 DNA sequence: TGTGCCAGCACTAGGACAGGGTTAAACTATGGCTACACCTTC. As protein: CASTRTGLNYGYTF.

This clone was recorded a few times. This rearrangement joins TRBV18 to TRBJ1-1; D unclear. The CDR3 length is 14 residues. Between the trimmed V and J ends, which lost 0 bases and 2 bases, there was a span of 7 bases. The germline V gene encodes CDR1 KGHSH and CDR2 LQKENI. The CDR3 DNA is TGTGCCAGCTCACCACCGGGAAGAAACACTGAAGCTTTCTTT. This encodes CASSPPGRNTEAFF.

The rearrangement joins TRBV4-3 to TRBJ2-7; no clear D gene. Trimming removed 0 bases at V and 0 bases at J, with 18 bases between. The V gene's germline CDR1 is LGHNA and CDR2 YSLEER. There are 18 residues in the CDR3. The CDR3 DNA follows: TGCGCCAGCAGCCAAGATCTTCCCTCCATGGAGCTCTCCTACGAGCAGTACTTC. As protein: CASSQDLPSMELSYEQYF.

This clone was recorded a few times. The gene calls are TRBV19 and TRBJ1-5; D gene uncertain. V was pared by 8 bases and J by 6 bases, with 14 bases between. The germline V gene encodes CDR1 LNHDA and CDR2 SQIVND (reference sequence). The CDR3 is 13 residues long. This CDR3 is CASWEGLSQPQHF. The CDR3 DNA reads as TGTGCCAGTTGGGAGGGCCTTTCTCAGCCCCAGCATTTT.

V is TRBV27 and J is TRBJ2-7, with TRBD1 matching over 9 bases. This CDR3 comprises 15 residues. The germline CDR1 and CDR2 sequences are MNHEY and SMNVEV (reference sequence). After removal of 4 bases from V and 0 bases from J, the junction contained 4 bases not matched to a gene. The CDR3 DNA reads TGTGCCAGCAGTTCCGGGACAGGGAGCTCCTACGAGCAGTACTTC. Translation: CASSSGTGSSYEQYF.

The CDR3: CASSTGTATNYGYTF. The CDR3 DNA reads as TGCGCCAGCAGCACAGGAACAGCTACTAACTATGGCTACACCTTC. The rearrangement joins TRBV5-1 to TRBJ1-2, with D possibly being TRBD1 (5 bases). V lost 4 bases, J lost 0 bases, and 13 bases lay in between. The germline CDR1 and CDR2 sequences are SGHRS and YFSETQ. CDR3 length: 15 amino acids. The full variable domain, its missing parts supplied by reference TRBV5-1 and TRBJ1-2, is KAGVTQTPRYLIKTRGQQVTLSCSPISGHRSVSWYQQTPGQGLQFLFEYFSETQRNKGNFPGRFSGRQFSNSRSEMNVSTLELGDSALYLCASSTGTATNYGYTFGSGTRLTVV.

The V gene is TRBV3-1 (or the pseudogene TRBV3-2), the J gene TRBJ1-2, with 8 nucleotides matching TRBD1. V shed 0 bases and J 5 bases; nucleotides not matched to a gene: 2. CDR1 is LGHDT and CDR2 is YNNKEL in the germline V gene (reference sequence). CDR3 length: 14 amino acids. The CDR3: CASSQEDRAYGYTF. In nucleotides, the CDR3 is TGTGCCAGCAGCCAAGAGGACAGGGCGTATGGCTACACCTTC.

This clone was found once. CDR3 residues: CASSILLAGELFF. The CDR3 DNA reads as TGTGCCAGTAGTATCCTGCTAGCCGGGGAGCTGTTTTTT. The chain combines TRBV19 with TRBJ2-2; no clear D. The CDR3 spans 13 residues. Trimming pared 3 bases from V and 6 bases from J, leaving 8 bases between. Germline V gene lookup returns CDR1 LNHDA and CDR2 SQIVND (reference sequence).

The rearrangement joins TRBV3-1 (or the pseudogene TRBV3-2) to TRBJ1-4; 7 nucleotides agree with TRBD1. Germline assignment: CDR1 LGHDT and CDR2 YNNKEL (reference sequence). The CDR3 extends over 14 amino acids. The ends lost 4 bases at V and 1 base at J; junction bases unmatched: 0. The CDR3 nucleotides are TGTGCCAGCAGCCGGACAGGAACTAATGAAAAACTGTTTTTT. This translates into CASSRTGTNEKLFF.

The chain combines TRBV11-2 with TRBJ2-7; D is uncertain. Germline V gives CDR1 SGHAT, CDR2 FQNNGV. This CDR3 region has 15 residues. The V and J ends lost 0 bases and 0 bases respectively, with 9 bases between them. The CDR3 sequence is CASSLEASASYEQYF. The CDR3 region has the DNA TGTGCCAGCAGCTTAGAGGCCAGTGCCTCCTACGAGCAGTACTTC.

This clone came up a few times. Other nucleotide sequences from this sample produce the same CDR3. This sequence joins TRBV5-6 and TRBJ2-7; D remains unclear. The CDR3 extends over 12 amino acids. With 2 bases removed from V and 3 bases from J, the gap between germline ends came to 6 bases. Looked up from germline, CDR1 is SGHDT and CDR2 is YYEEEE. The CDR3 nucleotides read TGTGCCAGCAGCTTCGGTGGCTACGAGCAGTACTTC. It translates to CASSFGGYEQYF.

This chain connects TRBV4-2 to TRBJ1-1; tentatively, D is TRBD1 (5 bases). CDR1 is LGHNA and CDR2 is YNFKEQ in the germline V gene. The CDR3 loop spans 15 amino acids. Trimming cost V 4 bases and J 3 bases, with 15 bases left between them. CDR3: CASSREPGRDTEAFF. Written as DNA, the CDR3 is TGTGCCAGCAGCCGAGAACCGGGCAGGGACACTGAAGCTTTCTTT.

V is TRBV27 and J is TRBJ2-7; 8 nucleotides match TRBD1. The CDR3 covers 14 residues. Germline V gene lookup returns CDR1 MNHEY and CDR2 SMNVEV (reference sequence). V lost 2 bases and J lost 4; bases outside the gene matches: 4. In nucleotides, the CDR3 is TGTGCCAGCAGTTTAGGGACAGGTGCGTACGAGCAGTACTTC. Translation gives CASSLGTGAYEQYF.